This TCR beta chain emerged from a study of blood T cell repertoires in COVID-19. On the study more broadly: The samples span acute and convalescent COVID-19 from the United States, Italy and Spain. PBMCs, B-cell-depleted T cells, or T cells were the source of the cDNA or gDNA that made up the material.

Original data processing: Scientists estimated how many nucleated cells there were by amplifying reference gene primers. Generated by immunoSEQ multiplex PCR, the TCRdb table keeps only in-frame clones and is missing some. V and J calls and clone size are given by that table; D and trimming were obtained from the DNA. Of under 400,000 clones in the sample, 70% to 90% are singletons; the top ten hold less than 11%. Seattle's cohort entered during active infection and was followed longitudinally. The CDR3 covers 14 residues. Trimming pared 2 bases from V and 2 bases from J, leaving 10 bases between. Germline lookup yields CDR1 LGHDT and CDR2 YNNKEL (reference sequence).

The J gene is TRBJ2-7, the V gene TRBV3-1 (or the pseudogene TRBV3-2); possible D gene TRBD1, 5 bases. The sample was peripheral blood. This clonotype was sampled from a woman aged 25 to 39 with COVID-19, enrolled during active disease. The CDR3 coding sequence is TGTGCCAGCAGCCAATTTCAGGGCCCCTACGAGCAGTACTTC. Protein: CASSQFQGPYEQYF.